This entry lists 12 T cell receptor beta chains sequenced from one sample in a study of cytomegalovirus exposure and HLA in healthy donors. Some clones are missing from TCRdb's copy, which holds only in-frame ones; the method was immunoSEQ multiplex PCR. The sample includes under 250,000 clones, about 93% of them seen just once. Sequenced: PBMCs. The origin of the receptors is a woman younger than 30 in good health and CMV-seronegative.

The chain recombines TRBV5-1 with TRBJ1-1, with D possibly being TRBD1 (5 bases). Germline CDR1 reads SGHRS; CDR2 reads YFSETQ. Trimming pared 6 bases from V and 3 bases from J, leaving 6 bases between. The CDR3 sequence is 11 residues long. CDR3: CASKQDTEAFF. CDR3 DNA sequence: TGCGCCAGCAAACAGGACACTGAAGCTTTCTTT.

This chain connects TRBV27 to TRBJ2-7; D not certain. The CDR3 has 14 amino acids. Trimming shortened V by 3 bases and J by 2 bases, and 11 bases separated the two germline ends. The germline V gene encodes CDR1 MNHEY and CDR2 SMNVEV (reference sequence). In DNA, the CDR3 is TGTGCCAGCAGTTTGAGGTACGAGACCTACGAGCAGTACTTC. Its translation: CASSLRYETYEQYF.

This chain's CDR3 is CASSMLPSAGVDTQYF. The DNA for the CDR3 is TGCGCCAGCAGCATGCTCCCTTCAGCGGGAGTAGATACGCAGTATTTT. The V and J genes are TRBV5-1 and TRBJ2-3, with TRBD2 identical over 8 bases. The CDR3 totals 16 residues. The V segment lost 4 bases and the J segment 5 bases; nucleotides outside the gene matches: 12. Germline CDR1 and CDR2: SGHRS and YFSETQ.

The chain couples TRBV2 to TRBJ2-5, with D possibly matching TRBD2 (5 bases). The CDR3 is 16 amino acids. Germline V gene lookup returns CDR1 SNHLY and CDR2 FYNNEI. The V gene lost 5 bases and the J gene lost 4 bases, with 20 bases spanning the gap. The CDR3 DNA sequence: TGTGCCAGCAGTAAGGTCGGGGAAACCCCGGGAGAGACCCAGTACTTC. Its protein product is CASSKVGETPGETQYF.

The chain combines TRBV28 with TRBJ1-1, with TRBD1 as a possible D gene (5 bases). The CDR3 runs 15 residues. V was shortened by 8 bases and J by 2 bases, with 18 bases between the two germline ends. Germline V gene sequence: CDR1 MDHEN, CDR2 SYDVKM. As DNA, the CDR3 is TGTGCCAGCCCCTTACACCCGGGGGGAAACACTGAAGCTTTCTTT. Translated, it gives CASPLHPGGNTEAFF.

This chain uses TRBV28 with TRBJ2-1; 8 bases map to TRBD2. V was clipped by 6 bases and J by 8 bases; unmatched bases: 18. Germline values: CDR1 MDHEN, CDR2 SYDVKM. The CDR3 contains 17 residues. CDR3 residues: CASSPRWSGLVNDEQFF. DNA of the CDR3: TGTGCCAGCAGCCCTCGATGGTCGGGACTAGTTAATGATGAGCAGTTCTTC. Together with reference TRBV28 and TRBJ2-1, the CDR3 gives the full variable domain: DVKVTQSSRYLVKRTGEKVFLECVQDMDHENMFWYRQDPGLGLRLIYFSYDVKMKEKGDIPEGYSVSREKKERFSLILESASTNQTSMYLCASSPRWSGLVNDEQFFGPGTRLTVL.

The chain uses TRBV29-1 and TRBJ1-1; 9 bases line up with TRBD1. Per germline, CDR1 SQVTM and CDR2 ANQGSEA. V trimming: 0 bases; J trimming: 11 bases; junction bases outside the gene matches: 19. The CDR3 spans 17 residues. The chain's CDR3 is CSVEDYTGGTGTRRAFF. CDR3 DNA: TGCAGCGTTGAAGATTACACAGGGGGGACAGGGACCCGGAGGGCTTTCTTT. Together with reference TRBV29-1 and TRBJ1-1, the CDR3 gives the full variable domain: SAVISQKPSRDICQRGTSLTIQCQVDSQVTMMFWYRQQPGQSLTLIATANQGSEATYESGFVIDKFPISRPNLTFSTLTVSNMSPEDSSIYLCSVEDYTGGTGTRRAFFGQGTRLTVV.

The genes are TRBV6-1 and TRBJ2-3; 8 positions match TRBD1. Trimming removed 8 bases from V and 6 bases from J; junction bases left unmatched: 13. This CDR3 region has 15 residues. Germline V gene data show CDR1 as MNHNS and CDR2 as SASEGT. The CDR3 DNA reads as TGTGCCAGCGCGGCGGCAGGGGGCATTGTGGATACGCAGTATTTT. This sequence encodes CASAAAGGIVDTQYF.

The chain uses TRBV9 and TRBJ2-1; 8 bases match TRBD2. V lost 0 bases to trimming and J lost 4 bases; unmatched junction nucleotides: 6. Germline CDR1 SGDLS, CDR2 YYNGEE. The CDR3 loop spans 16 amino acids. The DNA for the CDR3 is TGTGCCAGCAGCGTAGAAGAACTAGCGGAATACAATGAGCAGTTCTTC. The encoded protein is CASSVEELAEYNEQFF.

V usage is TRBV28 and J usage is TRBJ1-2; no firm D call. CDR1 is MDHEN, CDR2 SYDVKM, per germline. The germline V and J ends were trimmed by 6 bases and 0 bases, with 14 bases remaining between them. This CDR3 has 15 residues. The chain's CDR3 is CASSPSGSPNYGYTF. In nucleotides, the CDR3 is TGTGCCAGCAGCCCCTCGGGATCTCCTAACTATGGCTACACCTTC.

The chain links TRBV7-9 to TRBJ1-5; 7 bases agree with TRBD1. The J segment lost 6 bases and the V segment lost 4 bases, leaving 6 bases of the junction unmatched. From germline, CDR1 is SEHNR and CDR2 FQNEAQ (reference sequence). The CDR3 is made up of 14 amino acids. The CDR3 here is CASSSQGGGQPQHF. DNA of the CDR3: TGTGCCAGCAGCTCCCAGGGGGGCGGTCAGCCCCAGCATTTT.

The chain couples TRBV30 to TRBJ2-5; D perhaps matches TRBD1 (6 bases). CDR1 is GTSNPN, CDR2 SVGIG, per germline (reference sequence). This CDR3 contains 13 residues. V lost 8 bases and J 2 bases, leaving 15 bases between the germline ends. CDR3 residues: CAGTGSKQETQYF. In DNA form, the CDR3 reads TGTGCCGGAACAGGGTCCAAACAAGAGACCCAGTACTTC.